These 19 T cell receptor beta chains originate from one sample sequenced in a study of blood T cell repertoires in COVID-19. TCRdb's copy holds only in-frame clones and misses some; the assay was immunoSEQ multiplex PCR. The data show about 110,000 clones, around 81% seen once. The sample taken for sequencing was peripheral blood. The receptor set was obtained from a human donor in a cohort sampled during active or convalescent COVID-19.

The genes are TRBV28 and TRBJ1-3, with 9 bases aligning to TRBD1. The CDR3 is 16 amino acids. V lost 5 bases and J lost 4; bases outside the gene matches: 9. CDR1 MDHEN and CDR2 SYDVKM come from the germline V gene. CDR3 region: CASSLSGTGSGNTIYF. CDR3 DNA: TGTGCCAGCAGTCTCTCCGGGACAGGGTCGGGAAACACCATATATTTT.

The chain combines TRBV19 with TRBJ1-4; tentative D call: TRBD1 (6 bases). The V end was cut by 6 bases, the J end by 1 base, with 9 bases between. Looked up from germline, CDR1 is LNHDA and CDR2 is SQIVND (reference sequence). This CDR3 has 14 residues. CDR3 coding DNA: TGTGCCAGTAGGAACAGGGAAACTAATGAAAAACTGTTTTTT. This codes for CASRNRETNEKLFF.

The chain couples TRBV5-1 to TRBJ1-4; D possibly corresponds to TRBD1 (5 bases). The CDR3 covers 16 residues. The V gene's germline CDR1 is SGHRS and CDR2 YFSETQ. Trimming cost V 2 bases and J 7 bases, with 18 bases left between them. The CDR3 spells CASSFLGQGGGEKLFF. The CDR3 DNA sequence: TGCGCCAGCAGCTTCCTTGGGCAGGGAGGAGGTGAAAAACTGTTTTTT. The whole variable domain, remainder taken from reference TRBV5-1 and TRBJ1-4, is KAGVTQTPRYLIKTRGQQVTLSCSPISGHRSVSWYQQTPGQGLQFLFEYFSETQRNKGNFPGRFSGRQFSNSRSEMNVSTLELGDSALYLCASSFLGQGGGEKLFFGSGTQLSVL.

The chain joins TRBV7-2 to TRBJ2-2; 7 positions agree with TRBD1. CDR3 length: 15 amino acids. Trimming removed 5 bases from V and 5 bases from J; junction bases left unmatched: 8. CDR1 SGHTA and CDR2 FQGNSA come from the germline V gene. As DNA, the CDR3 is TGTGCCAGCAGCCCAAACAGGGGACGTACCGGGGAGCTGTTTTTT. Protein: CASSPNRGRTGELFF.

This clone was counted between two and nine times. The V gene is TRBV19, the J gene TRBJ1-2; TRBD1 might be the D (5 bases). CDR1 is LNHDA and CDR2 is SQIVND in the germline V gene (reference sequence). CDR3 size: 14 residues. V lost 4 bases, J lost 1 base, and 10 bases lay in between. The CDR3 is CASSTGRFNYGYTF. The CDR3 nucleotides read TGTGCCAGTAGTACAGGGCGATTTAACTATGGCTACACCTTC.

J is TRBJ1-4 and V is TRBV7-6, with unresolved D. V was trimmed by 8 bases and J by 8 bases, leaving 21 bases between them. CDR1 and CDR2 from the germline V gene are SGHVS and FNYEAQ. There are 15 residues in the CDR3. The CDR3 loop reads CASARAGISREKLFF. The CDR3 nucleotides read TGTGCCAGCGCCCGGGCGGGGATTAGTAGGGAAAAACTGTTTTTT. The full variable domain, completed using reference TRBV7-6 and TRBJ1-4, is GAGVSQSPRYKVTKRGQDVALRCDPISGHVSLYWYRQALGQGPEFLTYFNYEAQQDKSGLPNDRFSAERPEGSISTLTIQRTEQRDSAMYRCASARAGISREKLFFGSGTQLSVL.

J is TRBJ1-2 and V is TRBV24-1; the D gene is possibly TRBD1 (5 bases). In germline, CDR1 is KGHDR, CDR2 SFDVKD. CDR3 length: 13 amino acids. V gave up 4 bases and J gave up 4 bases, with 9 bases separating them. The CDR3 loop is CATSERQFYGYTF. CDR3 nucleotide sequence: TGTGCCACCAGTGAGCGACAGTTCTATGGCTACACCTTC.

This chain uses TRBV7-2 with TRBJ2-7; possibly TRBD2 for D (6 bases). The CDR3 has 15 residues. The V gene lost 1 base and the J gene lost 0 bases, with 10 bases spanning the gap. Per germline, CDR1 SGHTA and CDR2 FQGNSA. CDR3 coding DNA: TGTGCCAGCAGCTTAGAGGGGACTTCCTCCTACGAGCAGTACTTC. Translating it yields CASSLEGTSSYEQYF. Full variable domain (rest looked up from reference TRBV7-2 and TRBJ2-7): GAGVSQSPSNKVTEKGKDVELRCDPISGHTALYWYRQSLGQGLEFLIYFQGNSAPDKSGLPSDRFSAERTGGSVSTLTIQRTQQEDSAVYLCASSLEGTSSYEQYFGPGTRLTVT.

The chain is built from TRBV4-1 and TRBJ2-2; perhaps TRBD1 as D (7 bases). This CDR3 contains 13 residues. Trimming removed 4 bases from V and 5 bases from J, with 8 bases in between. Germline V gene sequence: CDR1 MGHRA, CDR2 YSYEKL. CDR3 sequence reads: CASSPGGTGELFF. CDR3 DNA sequence: TGCGCCAGCAGCCCAGGGGGGACCGGGGAGCTGTTTTTT.

This chain uses TRBV11-2 with TRBJ2-5, with D possibly matching TRBD2 (5 bases). Trimming took 5 bases from V and 5 from J, leaving 18 bases between them. Germline CDR1 SGHAT, CDR2 FQNNGV. CDR3 length equals 15 residues. The CDR3 nucleotides read TGTGCCAGCAGCCCGGGGAGTGGGTCGGTCGAGACCCAGTACTTC. Residues: CASSPGSGSVETQYF.

The V call is TRBV27, the J call TRBJ2-7, with a tentative D call TRBD1 (6 bases). V was shortened by 2 bases and J by 2 bases, with 13 bases between the two germline ends. Germline V lookup: CDR1 MNHEY, CDR2 SMNVEV (reference sequence). This CDR3 is built from 15 residues. The CDR3 loop is CASSLRTGQAYEQYF. The CDR3 DNA is TGTGCCAGCAGTTTAAGAACGGGACAAGCCTACGAGCAGTACTTC.

This clone was counted only a few times. V and J are TRBV15 and TRBJ1-2; possibly TRBD1 for D (5 bases). The ends were cut back, 1 base at V and 6 bases at J, with 12 bases in the middle. The CDR3 covers 14 residues. Germline lookup yields CDR1 LNHNV and CDR2 YYDKDF (reference sequence). The CDR3 coding sequence is TGTGCCACCAGCAGAGTCGGGGGAGAGGATGGCTACACCTTC. This sequence encodes CATSRVGGEDGYTF.

This chain links TRBV28 with TRBJ2-7; 12 nucleotides agree with TRBD2. With V trimmed by 5 bases and J by 9 bases, 8 bases remained unmatched. The length of the CDR3 is 14 residues. Germline V CDR1 and CDR2: MDHEN, SYDVKM. The DNA for the CDR3 is TGTGCCAGCAGTCCGACTAGCGGGAGAGGTGGGCAGTACTTC. Protein sequence: CASSPTSGRGGQYF.

This clone was found once. The V call is TRBV19, the J call TRBJ2-1; TRBD1 aligns across 11 bases. Trimming took 5 bases from V and 0 from J; bases not matched to a gene: 9. CDR1 LNHDA and CDR2 SQIVND come from the germline V gene (reference sequence). The CDR3 consists of 18 residues. The CDR3 coding sequence is TGTGCCAGTAGTCTAATGGACAGGGGGCCTGGCTCCTACAATGAGCAGTTCTTC. It translates to CASSLMDRGPGSYNEQFF.

V is TRBV28 and J is TRBJ1-1; D may be TRBD1 (6 bases). CDR1 MDHEN and CDR2 SYDVKM come from the germline V gene. V was cut by 10 bases and J by 1 base, with 13 bases left in between. The CDR3 totals 13 residues. The chain's CDR3 is CANREGWNTEAFF. The CDR3 coding sequence is TGTGCCAACAGGGAGGGGTGGAACACTGAAGCTTTCTTT.

This clone has more than one count but fewer than ten. The V call is TRBV27, the J call TRBJ1-2; maybe TRBD1 (5 bases). Per germline, CDR1 MNHEY and CDR2 SMNVEV (reference sequence). Trimming removed 4 bases at V and 6 bases at J, with 21 bases between. The CDR3 runs to 16 residues. CDR3 sequence: CASSSILDDSTDGYTF. In nucleotides, the CDR3 is TGTGCCAGCAGTTCCATACTTGACGACAGTACGGATGGCTACACCTTC.

The chain carries TRBV6-5 and TRBJ1-2; 7 positions match TRBD1. Germline-derived CDR1 and CDR2 are MNHEY and SVGAGI. The V and J ends lost 3 bases and 5 bases, in that order; junction bases with no gene match: 6. The CDR3 length is 14 residues. CDR3 sequence (DNA): TGTGCCAGCAGTTATCGGGACAGAGATTATGGCTACACCTTC. Residues: CASSYRDRDYGYTF.

The genes are TRBV28 and TRBJ2-1; tentatively, D is TRBD1 (6 bases). V shed 5 bases and J shed 2 bases, with 31 bases lying between them. Germline CDR1 reads MDHEN; CDR2 reads SYDVKM. The CDR3 is 21 residues long. CDR3 in DNA: TGTGCCAGCAGTGTCCTCTATCCCGGGCGTCCGGGACACAATACCTACAATGAGCAGTTCTTC. It encodes CASSVLYPGRPGHNTYNEQFF.

This chain uses TRBV7-9 with TRBJ2-2; the D gene is possibly TRBD1 (6 bases). This CDR3 comprises 18 residues. V lost 5 bases and J lost 0, with 19 bases in between. Germline V gene data show CDR1 as SEHNR and CDR2 as FQNEAQ (reference sequence). The CDR3 coding sequence is TGTGCCAGCAGCCGACCACAGGGCCAAAGAGCGAACACCGGGGAGCTGTTTTTT. Translation gives CASSRPQGQRANTGELFF.